Following are 20 T cell receptor beta chains from one sample sequenced in a study of cytomegalovirus exposure and HLA in healthy donors. Primers: 60 Vbeta forward and 13 Jbeta reverse. Clones were read by immunoSEQ multiplex PCR, and TCRdb kept only the in-frame ones, dropping some. The sample lists some 100,000 clones; under 85% were seen once. The sequencing input was PBMCs. All receptors come from a man between 40 and 49 years old in good health and CMV-seronegative.

This clone was recorded once. The rearrangement joins TRBV10-3 to TRBJ2-1, with D possibly TRBD2 on 7 matching bases. The CDR3 runs to 12 residues. Trimming stripped 10 bases from V and 8 bases from J, with 15 bases between. The germline V gene encodes CDR1 ENHRY and CDR2 SYGVKD. The CDR3 reads CATGPGGYEQFF. The CDR3 coding sequence is TGTGCCACAGGACCGGGGGGCTATGAGCAGTTCTTC.

The chain combines TRBV18 with TRBJ1-1, with D possibly being TRBD1 (5 bases). The V and J ends lost 2 bases and 5 bases respectively, with 15 bases between them. CDR1 KGHSH and CDR2 LQKENI come from the germline V gene. The CDR3 has 15 residues. For the CDR3, the DNA is TGTGCCAGCTCACCAACGATCGGGGGTAGGACTGAAGCTTTCTTT. Translated, it gives CASSPTIGGRTEAFF.

The CDR3 DNA is TGTGCCAGTCGGGCGGGGGTGATCTCCTACAATGAGCAGTTCTTC. This gives the protein CASRAGVISYNEQFF. J is TRBJ2-1 and V is TRBV19; 7 bases map to TRBD2. CDR1 is LNHDA, CDR2 SQIVND, per germline (reference sequence). The V gene end was trimmed by 8 bases and the J gene end by 0 bases; junction bases not matched to a gene: 7. The CDR3 length is 15 residues.

V gene TRBV7-2 combines with J gene TRBJ2-4; D might be TRBD2 (5 bases). In germline, CDR1 is SGHTA, CDR2 FQGNSA. Trimming left V 1 base short and J 1 base short, with 8 bases between. CDR3 length: 15 residues. CDR3 sequence (DNA): TGTGCCAGCAGCTTAGTTACGGGGGCCAAAAACATTCAGTACTTC. Its protein is CASSLVTGAKNIQYF.

This clone was detected once. The rearrangement links TRBV28 to TRBJ1-1; D call uncertain. V gave up 5 bases and J gave up 1 base, with 11 bases separating them. The V gene's germline CDR1 is MDHEN and CDR2 SYDVKM. The CDR3 is 14 residues long. CDR3 protein: CASSPPSGNTEAFF. CDR3 nucleotide sequence: TGTGCCAGCAGTCCTCCCTCAGGGAACACTGAAGCTTTCTTT.

The chain links TRBV29-1 to TRBJ2-5, with 9 positions matching TRBD2. Per the germline V gene, CDR1 is SQVTM and CDR2 is ANQGSEA. This CDR3 region has 17 residues. Trimming took 6 bases from V and 0 from J; bases not matched to a gene: 14. CDR3 amino acids: CSVPNLGVAGDQETQYF. In DNA, the CDR3 is TGCAGCGTCCCTAACCTCGGAGTAGCGGGGGACCAAGAGACCCAGTACTTC.

The chain joins TRBV27 to TRBJ1-2; a weak D match, TRBD1 (5 bases). This CDR3 contains 13 residues. Trimming took off 3 bases at V and 2 bases at J, with 7 bases between the two ends. CDR1 MNHEY and CDR2 SMNVEV come from the germline V gene (reference sequence). CDR3 coding DNA: TGTGCCAGCAGTTTGGAGGGGAACTATGGCTACACCTTC. Its protein product is CASSLEGNYGYTF.

The V gene is TRBV4-2, the J gene TRBJ2-5; D gene unclear. The CDR3 totals 15 residues. Germline CDR1 LGHNA, CDR2 YNFKEQ. V lost 0 bases, J lost 5 bases, and 13 bases lay in between. The CDR3 region is CASSQDRWAEETQYF. The CDR3 nucleotides are TGTGCCAGCAGCCAAGATCGGTGGGCCGAGGAGACCCAGTACTTC.

The rearrangement uses TRBV15 and TRBJ1-1, with D maybe TRBD1 (6 bases). The germline V gene encodes CDR1 LNHNV and CDR2 YYDKDF (reference sequence). This CDR3 has 14 amino acids. V was pared by 3 bases and J by 0 bases, with 8 bases between. The CDR3 region has the DNA TGTGCCACCAGCAGGGACAGATTGAACACTGAAGCTTTCTTT. Translation: CATSRDRLNTEAFF.

The chain employs TRBV6-1 and TRBJ1-6; D not resolved. The CDR3 is 16 amino acids. V was pared by 2 bases and J by 2 bases, with 10 bases between. CDR1 MNHNS and CDR2 SASEGT come from the germline V gene. This CDR3 reads CASSEWVATYNSPLHF. Here the CDR3 DNA reads TGTGCCAGCAGTGAATGGGTAGCCACCTATAATTCACCCCTCCACTTT.

The chain links TRBV6-4 to TRBJ2-3; TRBD2 is a possible D gene (5 bases). Trimming took off 4 bases at V and 3 bases at J, with 14 bases between the two ends. The length of the CDR3 is 15 residues. Germline assignment: CDR1 MRHNA and CDR2 SNTAGT. This chain's CDR3 is CASSVDGVGTDTQYF. CDR3 nucleotide sequence: TGTGCCAGCAGTGTGGACGGGGTGGGAACAGATACGCAGTATTTT.

This chain joins TRBV4-1 and TRBJ2-5; 10 bases are a match to TRBD2. There are 18 residues in the CDR3. V lost 2 bases, J lost 4 bases, and 13 bases stayed unmatched. Germline V gene lookup returns CDR1 MGHRA and CDR2 YSYEKL. For the CDR3, the DNA is TGCGCCAGCAGCCAATTAGCGGGGGGCAACCGTCCCGGAGAGACCCAGTACTTC. Translation: CASSQLAGGNRPGETQYF.

The chain carries TRBV18 and TRBJ1-3, with D unclear. Trimming pared 2 bases from V and 3 bases from J, leaving 8 bases between. The CDR3 length is 14 residues. Germline V CDR1 and CDR2: KGHSH, LQKENI. The CDR3 DNA reads as TGTGCCAGCTCACCAGAGTATATTGGAAACACCATATATTTT. This gives the protein CASSPEYIGNTIYF. Based on the CDR3 plus reference TRBV18 and TRBJ1-3, the full variable domain is NAGVMQNPRHLVRRRGQEARLRCSPMKGHSHVYWYRQLPEEGLKFMVYLQKENIIDESGMPKERFSAEFPKEGPSILRIQQVVRGDSAAYFCASSPEYIGNTIYFGEGSWLTVV.

This clone was seen a single time. The chain links TRBV6-5 to TRBJ1-5; maybe TRBD1 (6 bases). The CDR3 is 14 amino acids. Per the germline V gene, CDR1 is MNHEY and CDR2 is SVGAGI. V was shortened by 8 bases and J by 6 bases, with 17 bases between the two germline ends. The chain's CDR3 is CASCLGHTIQPQHF. CDR3 coding DNA: TGTGCCAGCTGCTTGGGACACACAATTCAGCCCCAGCATTTT.

This chain joins TRBV4-2 and TRBJ2-5; 7 positions agree with TRBD1. The DNA end favors TRBJ2-7, so the J call may be wrong. The CDR3 has 15 amino acids. Germline values: CDR1 LGHNA, CDR2 YNFKEQ. The CDR3 reads CASSQVGTESYEQYF. Here the CDR3 DNA reads TGTGCCAGCAGCCAAGTGGGGACAGAGAGCTACGAGCAGTACTTC.

In its sample, this clone was seen a few times. The CDR3 region is CASSSGTEHGYTF. CDR3 sequence (DNA): TGTGCCAGCAGCTCCGGGACAGAACATGGCTACACCTTC. This sequence joins TRBV7-9 and TRBJ1-2; 7 bases map to TRBD1. This CDR3 has 13 amino acids. Germline V gene lookup returns CDR1 SEHNR and CDR2 FQNEAQ (reference sequence). V gave up 4 bases and J gave up 6 bases; unmatched junction bases: 5.

This chain links TRBV6-5 with TRBJ1-2; 8 bases fit TRBD1. Germline CDR1 and CDR2: MNHEY and SVGAGI. The junction had 10 bases not matched to a gene; V was cut back by 7 bases and J by 9 bases. The CDR3 consists of 13 residues. The CDR3 nucleotides read TGTGCCAGCAAAGGACAGGGAATGAGGCGCTACACCTTC. Its translation: CASKGQGMRRYTF.

This clone was seen only once. V and J are TRBV14 and TRBJ1-4; possibly TRBD1 for D (6 bases). This CDR3 region has 16 residues. Trimming pared 2 bases from V and 4 bases from J, leaving 14 bases between. In germline, CDR1 is SGHDN, CDR2 FVKESK. The DNA of the CDR3 is TGTGCCAGCAGCCAATTCAACAGGGCCGATAATGAAAAACTGTTTTTT. It codes for CASSQFNRADNEKLFF.

This clone was counted only a few times. The chain joins TRBV5-5 to TRBJ2-7; TRBD1 might be the D (6 bases). This CDR3 spans 13 amino acids. CDR1 and CDR2 from the germline V gene are SGHKS and YYEKEE (reference sequence). With 1 base removed from V and 10 bases from J, the gap between germline ends came to 15 bases. DNA for the CDR3: TGTGCCAGCAGCTTGTACAGGGAATTAGGACAGTACTTC. Its translation is CASSLYRELGQYF.

This clone was recorded once. This chain uses TRBV4-1 with TRBJ1-3; D is uncertain. V lost 0 bases and J lost 4, with 10 bases in between. CDR3 size: 15 residues. The germline CDR1 and CDR2 sequences are MGHRA and YSYEKL. CDR3 bases: TGCGCCAGCAGCCAAGATGAGGTTTCGGGAAACACCATATATTTT. Translation gives CASSQDEVSGNTIYF.